The 15 T cell receptor beta chains below were found in one sample sequenced in a study of patients and donors after allogeneic stem cell transplantation. TCRdb reanalysed the RT-PCR reads using MiXCR and keeps one entry per CDR3 protein. Among roughly 880,000 distinct CDR3 sequences, about 20% were seen once, and the ten largest hold about 6%. The sample taken for sequencing was blood, either unsorted or a sorted T cell fraction (not recorded which). These TCRs come from a human donor who was either an allogeneic HSCT recipient or a stem cell or donor lymphocyte infusion donor (not recorded which). It is not recorded whose cells these are; they may come from a transplant donor.

This clonotype was detected many times. CDR3 region: CASSFSAIPSGSPLHF. Written as DNA, the CDR3 is TGTGCCAGCAGTTTTTCAGCGATTCCCTCAGGTTCACCCCTCCACTTT. The rearrangement joins TRBV12-3 or TRBV12-4 to TRBJ1-6; D is uncertain. The CDR3 is 16 residues long. The V end lost 3 bases, the J end lost 9 bases, and 18 bases lay between the germline ends.

This clonotype was recorded a few times. The chain combines TRBV5-1 with TRBJ2-3, with D perhaps TRBD1 or TRBD2 (5 bases each). CDR1 is SGHRS, CDR2 YFSETQ, per germline. The CDR3 contains 13 residues. With 5 bases removed from V and 4 bases from J, the gap between germline ends came to 11 bases. DNA for the CDR3: TGCGCCAGCAGGGGGACCGGACCAGATACGCAGTATTTT. Translated, it gives CASRGTGPDTQYF.

The rearrangement uses TRBV27 and TRBJ2-7; 8 nucleotides align to TRBD2. The CDR3 length is 14 residues. The V gene's germline CDR1 is MNHEY and CDR2 SMNVEV (reference sequence). Trimming at V came to 8 bases and at J to 2 bases, leaving 8 bases not matched to a gene. In DNA form, the CDR3 reads TGTGCCAGCCGGCCGGGGCGGGGGGCCTACGAGCAGTACTTC. Translation gives CASRPGRGAYEQYF.

The chain is built from TRBV20-1 and TRBJ2-7; 9 nucleotides line up with TRBD2. The length of the CDR3 is 13 residues. CDR1 and CDR2 (germline): DFQATT, SNEGSKA (reference sequence). J lost 4 bases, V lost 6 bases, and 7 bases had no gene match. The CDR3 reads CSAGGGGHYEQYF. The DNA of the CDR3 is TGCAGTGCCGGCGGGGGGGGGCATTACGAGCAGTACTTC.

V gene TRBV5-1 combines with J gene TRBJ2-6; perhaps D is TRBD1 or TRBD2 (5 bases each). The CDR3 covers 21 residues. The germline V and J ends were trimmed by 2 bases and 0 bases, with 24 bases remaining between them. Germline V gene sequence: CDR1 SGHRS, CDR2 YFSETQ. CDR3 coding DNA: TGCGCCAGCAGCTTTGGTCGATTTCCGGGACCCAAGCTCTCTGGGGCCAACGTCCTGACTTTC. The encoded protein is CASSFGRFPGPKLSGANVLTF.

This clonotype showed up just a few times. The V call is TRBV4-2, the J call TRBJ2-1, with D possibly being TRBD1 or TRBD2 (5 bases each). The CDR3 has 17 residues. V lost 2 bases to trimming and J lost 0 bases, with 14 bases between them. CDR1 is LGHNA and CDR2 is YNFKEQ in the germline V gene. The CDR3 DNA is TGTGCCAGCAGCCAATCAAGGGACCCCCTCTCCTACAATGAGCAGTTCTTC. Protein sequence: CASSQSRDPLSYNEQFF.

Notes on this clonotype: The junction departs from the called germline gene at one end, perhaps through a read error. This sequence joins TRBV20-1 and TRBJ1-6; no firm D call. The CDR3 is 15 residues long. CDR1 and CDR2 (germline): DFQATT, SNEGSKA (reference sequence). For the CDR3, the DNA is TGCAGTACTAGACCCCTAAAGGAAGGGTTCGGACCCCTCCACTTT. This encodes CSTRPLKEGFGPLHF.

In this sample, this clonotype turned up a few times. The rearrangement links TRBV10-3 to TRBJ2-1, with D tentatively TRBD2 (6 bases). CDR3 length equals 20 residues. Germline loops: CDR1 ENHRY, CDR2 SYGVKD. The germline V and J ends were trimmed by 4 bases and 0 bases, with 25 bases remaining between them. The CDR3 coding sequence is TGTGCCATCAGTGGGCCTGTCTGGGAGGCATATGGACGCTCCTACAATGAGCAGTTCTTC. Amino acid sequence: CAISGPVWEAYGRSYNEQFF.

On this clonotype itself: This CDR3 fails to terminate in the conserved phenylalanine or tryptophan, so it likely reflects a read error. V usage is TRBV5-6 and J usage is TRBJ1-1; possible D gene TRBD1, 5 bases. Germline values: CDR1 SGHDT, CDR2 YYEEEE. V lost 3 bases to trimming and J lost 5 bases, with 20 bases between them. The CDR3 runs to 16 residues. This CDR3 reads CASSSLTLATGTEAFS. DNA for the CDR3: TGTGCCAGCAGCTCACTTACGTTGGCTACAGGAACTGAAGCTTTCTCT.

V usage is TRBV7-2 and J usage is TRBJ1-2, with D possibly being TRBD1 (6 bases). The CDR3 is 14 residues long. Deletions cut 3 bases from V and 6 bases from J, with 14 bases between. Germline loops: CDR1 SGHTA, CDR2 FQGNSA. The CDR3 spells CASSFLAGADGYTF. The CDR3 nucleotides are TGTGCCAGCAGCTTCCTCGCGGGGGCGGATGGCTACACCTTC.

This chain links TRBV6-1 with TRBJ1-6; D is possibly TRBD1 (6 bases). CDR3 length equals 14 residues. Germline loops: CDR1 MNHNS, CDR2 SASEGT. The V and J ends lost 8 bases and 8 bases respectively, with 16 bases between them. Written as DNA, the CDR3 is TGTGCCAGCCGCGCCTTACAGGGATATTCACCCCTCCACTTT. It specifies CASRALQGYSPLHF.

This clonotype has more than one count but fewer than ten. This sequence joins TRBV2 and TRBJ2-5; 8 bases fit TRBD2. Germline trimming cut 3 bases from V and 5 bases from J; bases unmatched to any gene: 5. Germline V CDR1 and CDR2: SNHLY, FYNNEI. The CDR3 covers 14 residues. CDR3 nucleotides: TGTGCCAGCAGTGACACTAGCGGATGGGAGACCCAGTACTTC. Residues: CASSDTSGWETQYF. The full variable domain, its missing parts supplied by reference TRBV2 and TRBJ2-5, is EPEVTQTPSHQVTQMGQEVILRCVPISNHLYFYWYRQILGQKVEFLVSFYNNEISEKSEIFDDQFSVERPDGSNFTLKIRSTKLEDSAMYFCASSDTSGWETQYFGPGTRLLVL.

The V gene is TRBV6-1, the J gene TRBJ2-2; 7 nucleotides agree with TRBD1. V trimming: 6 bases; J trimming: 3 bases; junction bases outside the gene matches: 7. The CDR3 sequence is 15 residues long. Germline CDR1 is MNHNS and CDR2 is SASEGT. The CDR3 is CASSLTGFDTGELFF. The CDR3 bases are TGTGCCAGCAGCCTGACAGGGTTCGACACCGGGGAGCTGTTTTTT.

The V gene is TRBV5-1, the J gene TRBJ2-2, with D possibly called TRBD1 or TRBD2 (5 bases each). CDR1 is SGHRS, CDR2 YFSETQ, per germline. The length of the CDR3 is 13 residues. V lost 4 bases, J lost 6 bases, and 10 bases lay in between. CDR3: CASSQGPSGELFF. Written as DNA, the CDR3 is TGCGCCAGCAGCCAGGGACCGTCCGGGGAGCTGTTTTTT. Variable domain in full (rest from reference TRBV5-1 and TRBJ2-2): KAGVTQTPRYLIKTRGQQVTLSCSPISGHRSVSWYQQTPGQGLQFLFEYFSETQRNKGNFPGRFSGRQFSNSRSEMNVSTLELGDSALYLCASSQGPSGELFFGEGSRLTVL.

The rearrangement uses TRBV5-1 and TRBJ1-1, with 10 bases fitting TRBD1. Trimming cost V 4 bases and J 1 base; bases outside gene matches: 7. The CDR3 has 16 amino acids. The germline gives CDR1 SGHRS, CDR2 YFSETQ. CDR3 sequence: CASSPMTGGGNTEAFF. The CDR3 DNA reads as TGCGCCAGCAGCCCGATGACAGGGGGCGGGAACACTGAAGCTTTCTTT.